The entry that follows covers one TCR beta chain sequence. The data stem from a study of blood T cell repertoires in COVID-19. Study overall: Sources were T cells, B-cell-depleted T cells, or PBMCs; the material itself was cDNA or gDNA.

Per the authors' pipeline: Quantification of nucleated cells was approximated via reference gene primer amplification. The data were produced by immunoSEQ multiplex PCR, yet TCRdb's version contains in-frame clones alone and is incomplete. V, J and clone size reflect that table, while D and trimming were determined from the DNA. Counted here are fewer than 200,000 clones, approximately 80% occurring once; the ten biggest clones make up over 9.5%. With 3 bases removed from V and 0 bases from J, the gap between germline ends came to 11 bases. The CDR3 spans 15 residues. CDR1 and CDR2 (germline): MDHEN, SYDVKM. The participants were between about 18 and 100 years old and came from 24 US areas. Participant-reported clinical history was the basis for cohort assignment.

The sequenced sample consisted of PBMCs or T cells enriched from blood (not recorded which). The chain is built from TRBV28 and TRBJ1-2; D gene uncertain. This sequence originates from a man aged 50 to 60 who had recovered from COVID-19. CDR3 in DNA: TGTGCCAGCAGTTTCAGAGGAGCCTCTAACTATGGCTACACCTTC. It yields the protein CASSFRGASNYGYTF.